These T cell receptor beta chains were read from a single sample in a study of response to subunit inactivated influenza vaccine. One entry per CDR3 protein results from TCRdb running MiXCR on the RT-PCR reads. The table includes 300,000 to 350,000 distinct CDR3 sequences, approximately 23% detected once. Sequencing used PBMCs from blood, obtained less than 22 months after vaccination. The receptor set was obtained from a man between 50 and 69 years old who received an inactivated influenza vaccine. Each CDR3 is given with its conserved first and last residue. The D gene is left open where the match is weak. Clone size is given for some rows only: seen once, a few or many times, or a class if the clone is expanded.

J gene: TRBJ1-2
CDR3 length: 16
D gene: TRBD1
clone size: .
V gene: TRBV7-9
CDR3 DNA: TGTGCCAGCAGCCGAGCCCGAATGACAGGGACAGGTGGCTACACCTTC
CDR3 protein: CASSRARMTGTGGYTF

J gene: TRBJ1-2
CDR3 length: 14
D gene: TRBD1
clone size: .
V gene: TRBV15
CDR3 DNA: TGTGCCACCAGCAGGACAGGGGGCGCCTATGGCTACACCTTC
CDR3 protein: CATSRTGGAYGYTF

J gene: TRBJ1-4
CDR3 length: 18
D gene: TRBD1
clone size: many
V gene: TRBV12-3/TRBV12-4
CDR3 DNA: TGTGCCAGCAGTTTCCACAGGGGCAGGGTGATTTCAGATGAAAAACTGTTTTTT
CDR3 protein: CASSFHRGRVISDEKLFF

J gene: TRBJ2-7
CDR3 length: 14
D gene: .
clone size: .
V gene: TRBV10-3
CDR3 DNA: TGTGCCATCAGTTCATCGCGGGGCTCGTACGAGCAGTACTTC
CDR3 protein: CAISSSRGSYEQYF

J gene: TRBJ2-3
CDR3 length: 16
D gene: TRBD1
clone size: few
V gene: TRBV5-1
CDR3 DNA: TGCGCCAGCAGCCAAGACAGGGCAATTAGCACAGATACGCAGTATTTT
CDR3 protein: CASSQDRAISTDTQYF

J gene: TRBJ2-2
CDR3 length: 16
D gene: .
clone size: few
V gene: TRBV5-6
CDR3 DNA: TGTGCCAGCAGCTTGGTAGGGGGAGCGAACACCGGGGAGCTGTTTTTT
CDR3 protein: CASSLVGGANTGELFF

J gene: TRBJ2-1
CDR3 length: 14
D gene: TRBD2
clone size: .
V gene: TRBV5-4
CDR3 DNA: TGTGCCAGCAGCTTTAGCGGGAGGGCCGGTGAGCAGTTCTTC
CDR3 protein: CASSFSGRAGEQFF

J gene: TRBJ2-1
CDR3 length: 17
D gene: .
clone size: few
V gene: TRBV20-1
CDR3 DNA: TGCAGTGCTAGACCCCGGCAGTCTAGCGAAGTTTGGAATGAGCAGTTCTTC
CDR3 protein: CSARPRQSSEVWNEQFF

J gene: TRBJ2-3
CDR3 length: 15
D gene: .
clone size: once
V gene: TRBV24-1
CDR3 DNA: TGTGCCACCAGTGATTTTGAGAGAGTAGGAGATACGCAGTATTTT
CDR3 protein: CATSDFERVGDTQYF

J gene: TRBJ1-6
CDR3 length: 16
D gene: .
clone size: many
V gene: TRBV4-1
CDR3 DNA: TGCGCCAGCAGCCAAGACCCGGACGCGGCCGGAACACCCCTCCACTTT
CDR3 protein: CASSQDPDAAGTPLHF

J gene: TRBJ1-2
CDR3 length: 13
D gene: .
clone size: many
V gene: TRBV12-3/TRBV12-4
CDR3 DNA: TGTGCCAGCAGTTTCCTTTCAGCAACTGGCTACACCTTC
CDR3 protein: CASSFLSATGYTF

J gene: TRBJ1-2
CDR3 length: 13
D gene: .
clone size: few
V gene: TRBV6-6
CDR3 DNA: TGTGCCAGCCAGCGGGGTGGGGAGTATGGCTACACCTTC
CDR3 protein: CASQRGGEYGYTF

J gene: TRBJ1-2
CDR3 length: 15
D gene: .
clone size: once
V gene: TRBV7-2
CDR3 DNA: TGTGCCAGCAGCTTAGCGCTGACAGATCAATATGGCTACACCTTC
CDR3 protein: CASSLALTDQYGYTF

J gene: TRBJ2-3
CDR3 length: 16
D gene: TRBD2
clone size: .
V gene: TRBV5-1
CDR3 DNA: TGCGCCAGCAGCTTGGTATTGAGCGGGGGAACAGATACGCAGTATTTT
CDR3 protein: CASSLVLSGGTDTQYF

J gene: TRBJ1-1
CDR3 length: 15
D gene: .
clone size: .
V gene: TRBV2
CDR3 DNA: TGTGCCAGCAGGACAGAGTATGGCACGAACACTGAAGCTTTCTTT
CDR3 protein: CASRTEYGTNTEAFF

J gene: TRBJ1-2
CDR3 length: 14
D gene: TRBD1
clone size: .
V gene: TRBV7-2
CDR3 DNA: TGTGCCAGCACCTACAGGGGAGGGAACTATGGCTACACCTTC
CDR3 protein: CASTYRGGNYGYTF

J gene: TRBJ1-6
CDR3 length: 16
D gene: .
clone size: few
V gene: TRBV5-1
CDR3 DNA: TGCGCCAGCAGCGGGGGACGGGGGGGGCCCGGTTCACCCCTCCACTTT
CDR3 protein: CASSGGRGGPGSPLHF

J gene: TRBJ2-7
CDR3 length: 11
D gene: .
clone size: .
V gene: TRBV29-1
CDR3 DNA: TGCAGCGTTGGGGACGTTTACGAGCAGTACTTC
CDR3 protein: CSVGDVYEQYF

J gene: TRBJ2-5
CDR3 length: 13
D gene: .
clone size: .
V gene: TRBV2
CDR3 DNA: TGTGCCAGCAGTGTCGACTCTTTGGAGACCCAGTACTTC
CDR3 protein: CASSVDSLETQYF

J gene: TRBJ2-3
CDR3 length: 14
D gene: .
clone size: few
V gene: TRBV20-1
CDR3 DNA: TGCAGTGCTAGGGGGGACATTCATACAGATACGCAGTATTTT
CDR3 protein: CSARGDIHTDTQYF

J gene: TRBJ1-2
CDR3 length: 14
D gene: TRBD1
clone size: .
V gene: TRBV19
CDR3 DNA: TGTGCCAGTAGTACCCGACAGGGAGGCTATGGCTACACCTTC
CDR3 protein: CASSTRQGGYGYTF

J gene: TRBJ2-1
CDR3 length: 16
D gene: TRBD2
clone size: .
V gene: TRBV5-1
CDR3 DNA: TGCGCCAGCAGCCTAAGCGGGGGCCTCCCCTACAATGAGCAGTTCTTC
CDR3 protein: CASSLSGGLPYNEQFF

J gene: TRBJ1-6
CDR3 length: 13
D gene: .
clone size: .
V gene: TRBV4-1
CDR3 DNA: TGCGCCAGCAGCCATCTCGTTATCTCACCCCTCCACTTT
CDR3 protein: CASSHLVISPLHF

J gene: TRBJ1-1
CDR3 length: 13
D gene: .
clone size: .
V gene: TRBV10-3
CDR3 DNA: TGTGCCATCAGACCGGGGACCGGGGCTGAAGCTTTCTTT
CDR3 protein: CAIRPGTGAEAFF

J gene: TRBJ2-5
CDR3 length: 14
D gene: .
clone size: many
V gene: TRBV6-5
CDR3 DNA: TGTGCCAGCAGTTACTCGAGGAGGGGAGAGACCCAGTACTTC
CDR3 protein: CASSYSRRGETQYF

J gene: TRBJ2-7
CDR3 length: 15
D gene: .
clone size: once
V gene: TRBV6-5
CDR3 DNA: TGTGCCAGCAGTTACGGAGGGCTAGTGACCTACGAGCAGTACTTC
CDR3 protein: CASSYGGLVTYEQYF